This entry features one TCR beta chain sequence. The V end lost 5 bases, the J end lost 4 bases, and 5 bases lay between the germline ends. The germline gives CDR1 SGHTA, CDR2 FQGTGA. The length of the CDR3 is 12 residues. This entry belongs to a study of OX40 agonist ivuxolimab in advanced cancers. As for the study in general: Cohort: roughly 80% men, mean age about 60, aged roughly 20 to 79. Eligibility admitted prior anti-PD-1, anti-PD-L1 or anti-CTLA-4 therapy; about 40% had some.

Measured with immunoSEQ multiplex PCR; TCRdb has only the in-frame clones, and not every one. Here the sample spans around 13,000 clones, about three quarters being singletons. This receptor was taken from an adult with an advanced solid tumor such as melanoma, head and neck, liver or kidney cancer. Specimen: CD4+ or CD8+ T cells sorted from blood, collected in a trial of the OX40 agonist ivuxolimab. The rearrangement links TRBV7-3 to TRBJ2-2; D gene unclear. CDR3 nucleotides: TGTGCCAGCAGCCCCATCACCGGGGAGCTGTTTTTT. This encodes CASSPITGELFF.